A selection of T cell receptor beta chains follows, all from one sample in a study of shared clonotypes between healthy human individuals. The repertoire was sequenced with immunoSEQ multiplex PCR; TCRdb's copy has only in-frame clones and lacks some. The sample lists about 2 million clones, around 96% occurring once. The material sequenced was naive CD8+ T cells sorted from blood. The receptors originated from a young man in good health. The CDR3 runs from the conserved cysteine through the conserved F or W. The D gene is left open where the match is weak. Size tells how often a clone was seen (once, few, many) or the class of an expanded clone, and some rows leave it out.

v_call: TRBV29-1; j_call: TRBJ1-1; clone_size: NA; d_call: NA; cdr3_nt: TGCAGCGTTGTAGGCCGTCGGACTGAAGCTTTCTTT; cdr3_aa: CSVVGRRTEAFF
v_call: TRBV7-3; j_call: TRBJ2-5; clone_size: NA; d_call: TRBD1; cdr3_nt: TGTGCCAGCAGCCTGACAGGGGCCGGAGAGACCCAGTACTTC; cdr3_aa: CASSLTGAGETQYF
v_call: TRBV27; j_call: TRBJ2-7; clone_size: NA; d_call: NA; cdr3_nt: TGTGCCAGCAGCTGGGACCGTCGGTCCGAGCAGTACTTC; cdr3_aa: CASSWDRRSEQYF
v_call: TRBV4-1; j_call: TRBJ1-2; clone_size: NA; d_call: NA; cdr3_nt: TGCGCCAGCAGCCAAGGTGCGCGTGGCTACACCTTC; cdr3_aa: CASSQGARGYTF
v_call: TRBV30; j_call: TRBJ2-3; clone_size: NA; d_call: NA; cdr3_nt: TGTGCCTGGAGCGAGATAGGACTACCGCACGATACGCAGTATTTT; cdr3_aa: CAWSEIGLPHDTQYF
v_call: TRBV2; j_call: TRBJ2-5; clone_size: NA; d_call: NA; cdr3_nt: TGTGCCAGCACTCCTGGGGGGACCCTCCACCAGTACTTC; cdr3_aa: CASTPGGTLHQYF
v_call: TRBV27; j_call: TRBJ1-5; clone_size: NA; d_call: TRBD1; cdr3_nt: TGTGCCAGCAGTTTATGGCAGGGGGCAGAGCAGCCCCAGCATTTT; cdr3_aa: CASSLWQGAEQPQHF
v_call: TRBV5-1; j_call: TRBJ1-2; clone_size: NA; d_call: TRBD1; cdr3_nt: TGCGCCAGCAGCCTGGGACAGGGAGCTAACTATGGCTACACCTTC; cdr3_aa: CASSLGQGANYGYTF
v_call: TRBV28; j_call: TRBJ2-7; clone_size: NA; d_call: TRBD1; cdr3_nt: TGTGCCAGCAGTTACCCTTGGGACAGCCCGGGCGAGCAGTACTTC; cdr3_aa: CASSYPWDSPGEQYF
v_call: TRBV19; j_call: TRBJ1-2; clone_size: NA; d_call: NA; cdr3_nt: TGTGCCAGTATCGACAGCTTCTATGGCTACACCTTC; cdr3_aa: CASIDSFYGYTF
v_call: TRBV6-1; j_call: TRBJ1-1; clone_size: NA; d_call: NA; cdr3_nt: TGTGCCAGCAGAACCAGGGCGAACACTGAAGCTTTCTTT; cdr3_aa: CASRTRANTEAFF
v_call: TRBV6-1; j_call: TRBJ1-2; clone_size: NA; d_call: TRBD1; cdr3_nt: TGTGCCAGCAAGGAGGACAGGGGATCGGGGGGCTACACCTTC; cdr3_aa: CASKEDRGSGGYTF
v_call: TRBV27; j_call: TRBJ2-3; clone_size: NA; d_call: NA; cdr3_nt: TGTGCCAGCAGTAGACTCAGCACAGATACGCAGTATTTT; cdr3_aa: CASSRLSTDTQYF
v_call: TRBV5-1; j_call: TRBJ2-7; clone_size: NA; d_call: NA; cdr3_nt: TGCGCCAGCAGCGAACAGGGAACCTCCTACGAGCAGTACTTC; cdr3_aa: CASSEQGTSYEQYF
v_call: TRBV4-3; j_call: TRBJ1-1; clone_size: NA; d_call: NA; cdr3_nt: TGCGCCAGCAGCCAAGAAATAGGTTTACCGGGTTCTGAAGCTTTCTTT; cdr3_aa: CASSQEIGLPGSEAFF
v_call: TRBV2; j_call: TRBJ2-2; clone_size: NA; d_call: TRBD1; cdr3_nt: TGTGCCAGCAGTGAAATGGGACAGATCACCGGGGAGCTGTTTTTT; cdr3_aa: CASSEMGQITGELFF
v_call: TRBV5-4; j_call: TRBJ2-7; clone_size: NA; d_call: NA; cdr3_nt: TGTGCCAGCAGCTTGGGGGGCCCCTACGAGCAGTACTTC; cdr3_aa: CASSLGGPYEQYF
v_call: TRBV19; j_call: TRBJ1-2; clone_size: NA; d_call: NA; cdr3_nt: TGTGCCAGTAGTATGGGGCTGTCCTATGGCTACACCTTC; cdr3_aa: CASSMGLSYGYTF
v_call: TRBV5-6; j_call: TRBJ2-3; clone_size: NA; d_call: NA; cdr3_nt: TGTGCCAGCAGCTTGGAGACCGTGTCAGGAGATACGCAGTATTTT; cdr3_aa: CASSLETVSGDTQYF
v_call: TRBV6-6; j_call: TRBJ2-7; clone_size: NA; d_call: TRBD1; cdr3_nt: TGTGCCAGCAGAGAGACAGGGCTCGGGTCCTACGAGCAGTACTTC; cdr3_aa: CASRETGLGSYEQYF
v_call: TRBV27; j_call: TRBJ2-1; clone_size: NA; d_call: NA; cdr3_nt: TGTGCCAGCAGTTTTAGCCCGGGGCCCTACAATGAGCAGTTCTTC; cdr3_aa: CASSFSPGPYNEQFF
v_call: TRBV29-1; j_call: TRBJ2-3; clone_size: once; d_call: NA; cdr3_nt: TGCAGCGTTTCTACTACAGGGACAGATACGCAGTATTTT; cdr3_aa: CSVSTTGTDTQYF
v_call: TRBV27; j_call: TRBJ2-7; clone_size: NA; d_call: NA; cdr3_nt: TGTGCCAGCAGTTTACTGCCAGGGGGGGCCTACGAGCAGTACTTC; cdr3_aa: CASSLLPGGAYEQYF
v_call: TRBV27; j_call: TRBJ2-3; clone_size: NA; d_call: NA; cdr3_nt: TGTGCCAGCAGTTTCGGGACGGGATTTACAGATACGCAGTATTTT; cdr3_aa: CASSFGTGFTDTQYF
v_call: TRBV27; j_call: TRBJ2-7; clone_size: NA; d_call: NA; cdr3_nt: TGTGCCAGCTCGGAAGGCCCGACCTACGAGCAGTACTTC; cdr3_aa: CASSEGPTYEQYF
v_call: TRBV5-1; j_call: TRBJ1-3; clone_size: NA; d_call: TRBD1; cdr3_nt: TGCGCCAGCAGCTCCGGGACAGGAGCTGGAAACACCATATATTTT; cdr3_aa: CASSSGTGAGNTIYF
v_call: TRBV7-9; j_call: TRBJ2-2; clone_size: NA; d_call: NA; cdr3_nt: TGTGCCAGCAGCTTAACGGCTAGTGGCACCGGGGAGCTGTTTTTT; cdr3_aa: CASSLTASGTGELFF
v_call: TRBV6-5; j_call: TRBJ1-1; clone_size: NA; d_call: NA; cdr3_nt: TGTGCCAGCAGGCCGGGACCGAACACTGAAGCTTTCTTT; cdr3_aa: CASRPGPNTEAFF
v_call: TRBV6-5; j_call: TRBJ2-1; clone_size: NA; d_call: NA; cdr3_nt: TGTGCCAGCAGTATGGGGCTACCTTCCTACAATGAGCAGTTCTTC; cdr3_aa: CASSMGLPSYNEQFF
v_call: TRBV10-1; j_call: TRBJ1-1; clone_size: NA; d_call: NA; cdr3_nt: TGCGCCAGCAGTGAGGGCGGAGGCACTGAAGCTTTCTTT; cdr3_aa: CASSEGGGTEAFF
v_call: TRBV14; j_call: TRBJ2-4; clone_size: NA; d_call: NA; cdr3_nt: TGTGCCAGCAGCCAAGTTGGGTACCCCAAAAACATTCAGTACTTC; cdr3_aa: CASSQVGYPKNIQYF
v_call: TRBV6-4; j_call: TRBJ2-1; clone_size: NA; d_call: TRBD2; cdr3_nt: TGTGCCAGCAGTCGGACTAAAGGACTAGCGGGAGGAGTAAATGAGCAGTTCTTC; cdr3_aa: CASSRTKGLAGGVNEQFF
v_call: TRBV4-1; j_call: TRBJ2-7; clone_size: NA; d_call: NA; cdr3_nt: TGCGCCAGCAGCCTCCACCAGGAGGCCCTGGAGCAGTACTTC; cdr3_aa: CASSLHQEALEQYF
v_call: TRBV7-9; j_call: TRBJ2-5; clone_size: NA; d_call: NA; cdr3_nt: TGTGCCAGCAGCTTAGCCGGGACTCAAGAGACCCAGTACTTC; cdr3_aa: CASSLAGTQETQYF
v_call: TRBV10-3; j_call: TRBJ2-7; clone_size: NA; d_call: TRBD1; cdr3_nt: TGTGCCATCAGTGATCTCGGACAGGGGTCTAACGAGCAGTACTTC; cdr3_aa: CAISDLGQGSNEQYF
v_call: TRBV4-1; j_call: TRBJ2-7; clone_size: NA; d_call: NA; cdr3_nt: TGCGCCAGCAGCCATAAGGACAGTGACTACGAGCAGTACTTC; cdr3_aa: CASSHKDSDYEQYF
v_call: TRBV5-6; j_call: TRBJ1-5; clone_size: NA; d_call: NA; cdr3_nt: TGTGCCAGCAGCTTGGCCCTGGAGGGGAGCAATCAGCCCCAGCATTTT; cdr3_aa: CASSLALEGSNQPQHF
v_call: TRBV4-2; j_call: TRBJ1-6; clone_size: NA; d_call: NA; cdr3_nt: TGTGCCAGCAGCCAAGATTTTGCAGGGGAGGCTTCCTATAATTCACCCCTCCACTTT; cdr3_aa: CASSQDFAGEASYNSPLHF
v_call: TRBV4-1; j_call: TRBJ1-2; clone_size: once; d_call: NA; cdr3_nt: TGCGCCAGCAGCCAAGGTCGCCAGAGCTATGGCTACACCTTC; cdr3_aa: CASSQGRQSYGYTF
v_call: TRBV19; j_call: TRBJ1-4; clone_size: NA; d_call: NA; cdr3_nt: TGTGCCAGTCTAGGGCTGCTTAATGAAAAACTGTTTTTT; cdr3_aa: CASLGLLNEKLFF
v_call: TRBV7-2; j_call: TRBJ1-6; clone_size: once; d_call: TRBD1; cdr3_nt: TGTGCCAGCAGCTTAGTCCGGACAGGGGTGAACTCCTATAATTCACCCCTCCACTTT; cdr3_aa: CASSLVRTGVNSYNSPLHF
v_call: TRBV6-5; j_call: TRBJ2-7; clone_size: NA; d_call: NA; cdr3_nt: TGTGCCAGCAGTCAAGGGAGTGGAGACTCCTACGAGCAGTACTTC; cdr3_aa: CASSQGSGDSYEQYF
v_call: TRBV7-9; j_call: TRBJ2-3; clone_size: NA; d_call: NA; cdr3_nt: TGTGCCAGCAGCTTAGGAGGTAACCCTAGCACAGATACGCAGTATTTT; cdr3_aa: CASSLGGNPSTDTQYF
v_call: TRBV5-8; j_call: TRBJ1-2; clone_size: NA; d_call: NA; cdr3_nt: TGTGCCAGCAGCTTTGAAGGAAACGTCGGCTATGGCTACACCTTC; cdr3_aa: CASSFEGNVGYGYTF
v_call: TRBV5-1; j_call: TRBJ2-7; clone_size: NA; d_call: TRBD2; cdr3_nt: TGCGCCAGCAGCTTGCACGCACTAGCGGGAGACGAGCAGTACTTC; cdr3_aa: CASSLHALAGDEQYF
v_call: TRBV5-1; j_call: TRBJ2-7; clone_size: NA; d_call: NA; cdr3_nt: TGCGCCAGCAGCTTGAGGGGTCCCTACGAGCAGTACTTC; cdr3_aa: CASSLRGPYEQYF
v_call: TRBV27; j_call: TRBJ2-7; clone_size: NA; d_call: NA; cdr3_nt: TGTGCCAGCAGTGCTCCCTCCTACGAGCAGTACTTC; cdr3_aa: CASSAPSYEQYF
v_call: TRBV5-1; j_call: TRBJ1-2; clone_size: NA; d_call: TRBD1; cdr3_nt: TGCGCCAGCAGCTGGGACAGGGGGCTTAATGGCTACACCTTC; cdr3_aa: CASSWDRGLNGYTF
v_call: TRBV28; j_call: TRBJ1-3; clone_size: NA; d_call: NA; cdr3_nt: TGTGCCAGCAGCGAAGGAAACACCATATATTTT; cdr3_aa: CASSEGNTIYF
v_call: TRBV5-5; j_call: TRBJ2-5; clone_size: NA; d_call: NA; cdr3_nt: TGTGCCGGTCGACCGACTCACATCGGAGAGACCCAGTACTTC; cdr3_aa: CAGRPTHIGETQYF
v_call: TRBV4-3; j_call: TRBJ1-1; clone_size: NA; d_call: TRBD1; cdr3_nt: TGCGCCAGCAGCCAAGACAGGGGGAGCACTGAAGCTTTCTTT; cdr3_aa: CASSQDRGSTEAFF
v_call: TRBV9; j_call: TRBJ2-7; clone_size: once; d_call: TRBD1; cdr3_nt: TGTGCCAGCAGCGTAGACACAGGGGGCAAGAACGAGCAGTACTTC; cdr3_aa: CASSVDTGGKNEQYF
v_call: TRBV25-1; j_call: TRBJ1-5; clone_size: NA; d_call: NA; cdr3_nt: TGTGCCAGCAGTGGGGGGGACACCGAGTGGCCCCAGCATTTT; cdr3_aa: CASSGGDTEWPQHF
v_call: TRBV6-6; j_call: TRBJ2-3; clone_size: NA; d_call: NA; cdr3_nt: TGTGCCAGCAGCCAACCATCAGACGGGACAGATACGCAGTATTTT; cdr3_aa: CASSQPSDGTDTQYF
v_call: TRBV10-3; j_call: TRBJ2-2; clone_size: NA; d_call: NA; cdr3_nt: TGTGCCATCCAGGTCGGGGAGCTGTTTTTT; cdr3_aa: CAIQVGELFF
v_call: TRBV27; j_call: TRBJ2-2; clone_size: NA; d_call: NA; cdr3_nt: TGTGCCAGCAGTTTTTTGGCGGGGCCGAGTACCGGGGAGCTGTTTTTT; cdr3_aa: CASSFLAGPSTGELFF
v_call: TRBV29-1; j_call: TRBJ2-2; clone_size: NA; d_call: NA; cdr3_nt: TGCAGCGTTGACAGGGTCGAGGGGAGAACCGGGGAGCTGTTTTTT; cdr3_aa: CSVDRVEGRTGELFF